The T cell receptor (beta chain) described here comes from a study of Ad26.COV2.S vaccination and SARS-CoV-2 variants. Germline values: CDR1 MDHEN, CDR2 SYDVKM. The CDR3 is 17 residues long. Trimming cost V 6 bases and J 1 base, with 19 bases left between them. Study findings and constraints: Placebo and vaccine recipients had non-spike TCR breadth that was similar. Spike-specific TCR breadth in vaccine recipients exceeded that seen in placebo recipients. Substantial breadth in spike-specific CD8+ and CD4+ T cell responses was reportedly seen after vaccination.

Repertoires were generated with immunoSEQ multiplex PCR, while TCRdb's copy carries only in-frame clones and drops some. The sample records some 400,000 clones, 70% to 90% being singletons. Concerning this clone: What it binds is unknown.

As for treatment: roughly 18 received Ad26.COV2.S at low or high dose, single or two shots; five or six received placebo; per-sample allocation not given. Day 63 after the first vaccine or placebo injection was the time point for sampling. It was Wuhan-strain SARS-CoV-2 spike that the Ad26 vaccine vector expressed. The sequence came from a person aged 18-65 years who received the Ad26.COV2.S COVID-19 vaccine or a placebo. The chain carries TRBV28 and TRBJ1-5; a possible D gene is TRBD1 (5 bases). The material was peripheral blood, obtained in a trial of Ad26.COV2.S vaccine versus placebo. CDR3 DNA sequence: TGTGCCAGCAGACCAGGGAGCAGGGTGGTGAGCAATCAGCCCCAGCATTTT. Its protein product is CASRPGSRVVSNQPQHF. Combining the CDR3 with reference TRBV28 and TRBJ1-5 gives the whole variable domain DVKVTQSSRYLVKRTGEKVFLECVQDMDHENMFWYRQDPGLGLRLIYFSYDVKMKEKGDIPEGYSVSREKKERFSLILESASTNQTSMYLCASRPGSRVVSNQPQHFGDGTRLSIL.